A selection of T cell receptor beta chains follows, all from one sample in a study of graft-versus-host responses after intestinal transplantation. Clones were sequenced by immunoSEQ multiplex PCR, and TCRdb holds only the in-frame ones, with some missing. In the table there are roughly 75,000 clones, 91% of which are singletons. Their antigen targets remain unknown. The sample in question was unstimulated CD4+ T cells sorted from spleen or lymph node cells, obtained before intestinal transplant. These receptor sequences come from a human donor who received an intestinal transplant. Each CDR3 is given with its conserved first and last residue. A D gene is named only where the DNA matches it firmly. Clone size is shown for a subset of rows, as once, few, many or a class of expanded clone.

TRBJ1-1 TRBD1 TRBV7-9 - CASSLLGQANTEAFF TGTGCCAGCAGCTTATTAGGACAGGCGAACACTGAAGCTTTCTTT
TRBJ2-7 - TRBV27 - CASSSPPHYEQYF TGTGCCAGCAGTTCCCCACCACATTACGAGCAGTACTTC
TRBJ2-1 TRBD1 TRBV18 - CASSPSQGARIDEQFF TGTGCCAGCTCCCCGTCACAGGGGGCGCGTATCGATGAGCAGTTCTTC
TRBJ2-7 - TRBV6-1 - CASRAETGSYEQYF TGTGCCAGCAGAGCCGAGACAGGCTCCTACGAGCAGTACTTC
TRBJ1-4 - TRBV5-1 few CASSPRGEKLFF TGCGCCAGCAGCCCCAGGGGTGAAAAACTGTTTTTT
TRBJ1-3 - TRBV30 once CAWSGSRGNTIYF TGTGCCTGGAGTGGGAGTCGCGGAAACACCATATATTTT
TRBJ1-2 - TRBV5-1 - CASSLDLSGYTF TGCGCCAGCAGCTTGGATCTATCCGGCTACACCTTC
TRBJ2-1 TRBD1 TRBV10-3 - CAIRGQGAGEQFF TGTGCCATCAGGGGACAGGGGGCAGGTGAGCAGTTCTTC
TRBJ1-1 - TRBV10-1 - CASSDRGTEAFF TGCGCCAGCAGTGACAGGGGAACTGAAGCTTTCTTT
TRBJ2-5 - TRBV25-1 once CASVWIGRLWEQYF TGTGCCAGCGTTTGGATAGGACGTCTCTGGGAGCAGTACTTC